The source of this T cell receptor (beta chain) is a study of T cell repertoires in cytomegalovirus infection. Study background: HLA-C-restricted CMV epitopes, recently identified, and well-studied HLA-B-restricted ones were used by the study. A matching HLA type, together with CMV infection, was signaled by public TCR beta signatures.

The sample holds one count of this clonotype. The antigen is not known. The CDR3 sequence is 14 residues long. The trim removed 2 bases at V and 4 bases at J, leaving 6 bases unmatched. Germline V lookup: CDR1 SQVTM, CDR2 ANQGSEA. TCRdb re-called the reads through MiXCR, storing one row per CDR3 protein. Of a few hundred thousand distinct CDR3 sequences listed, about 34% are singletons. Study-wide points: In two of eight donors, the top clonotype was HLA-C-restricted CMV-specific. Adding up the frequency of public TCR beta families identified people who carried CMV plus the relevant HLA.

Sequenced material: cultured PBMCs, taken from culture after CMV antigen stimulation. This sequence was found in a human donor in good health (CMV status not recorded). Some clones in this sample may be carry-over from other donors' samples. The V gene is TRBV29-1, the J gene TRBJ1-2; 8 bases agree with TRBD1. CDR3 DNA: TGCAGCGTTGAAAGACAGGGGATCGGCTATGGCTACACCTTC. As protein: CSVERQGIGYGYTF.